This entry lists 19 T cell receptor beta chains sequenced from one sample in a study of CD8 T cells in ankylosing spondylitis. MiXCR, run by TCRdb on the 5' RACE reads, gives a single entry per CDR3 protein. This table holds fewer than 80,000 distinct CDR3 sequences, 5.3% found once. Sample: blood, either unsorted or a sorted T cell fraction (not recorded which). The origin of the receptors is a male donor with ankylosing spondylitis or in good health (not recorded which).

This clonotype was counted many times. This chain connects TRBV9 to TRBJ2-7, with D perhaps matching TRBD1 or TRBD2 (5 bases each). The CDR3 is 15 residues long. CDR1 and CDR2 from the germline V gene are SGDLS and YYNGEE. Trimming stripped 4 bases from V and 1 base from J, with 15 bases between. The CDR3 DNA sequence: TGTGCCAGCAGCCCGGGGCAGGGACCTTCCTACGAGCAGTACTTC. Its protein is CASSPGQGPSYEQYF.

This clonotype was seen repeatedly, ten times or more. The chain employs TRBV4-1 and TRBJ2-1; a weak D match, TRBD1 (5 bases). V was trimmed by 4 bases and J by 2 bases, leaving 15 bases between them. The CDR3 consists of 16 residues. From germline, CDR1 is MGHRA and CDR2 YSYEKL. CDR3 region: CASSPTAYLTYNEQFF. CDR3 bases: TGCGCCAGCAGCCCGACAGCTTACCTTACCTACAATGAGCAGTTCTTC.

The chain combines TRBV6-4 with TRBJ2-1; weak D call: TRBD1 (5 bases). V lost 6 bases to trimming and J lost 10 bases, with 19 bases between them. CDR3 size: 14 residues. Germline V CDR1 and CDR2: MRHNA, SNTAGT. The CDR3 DNA follows: TGTGCCAGCAGGCCCCGGACACCTCCAGCCGAGCAGTTCTTC. It yields the protein CASRPRTPPAEQFF.

The chain joins TRBV7-9 to TRBJ1-1; D ambiguous. Germline CDR1 SEHNR, CDR2 FQNEAQ (reference sequence). The V gene lost 1 base and the J gene lost 5 bases, with 8 bases spanning the gap. This CDR3 has 13 amino acids. CDR3 nucleotide sequence: TGTGCCAGCAGCTTAGTCCCGGGGACTGAAGCTTTCTTT. This sequence encodes CASSLVPGTEAFF.

There are many counts of this clonotype. This chain connects TRBV20-1 to TRBJ2-7, with 8 positions matching TRBD1. Germline V gene data show CDR1 as DFQATT and CDR2 as SNEGSKA (reference sequence). The CDR3 is 11 residues long. V lost 6 bases to trimming and J lost 5 bases; unmatched junction nucleotides: 3. The chain's CDR3 is CSAGQGDEQYF. CDR3 DNA: TGCAGTGCCGGACAGGGAGACGAGCAGTACTTC.

The CDR3 loop reads CASSLMAGGTDTQYF. The CDR3 DNA is TGTGCCAGCAGCTTGATGGCGGGGGGCACAGATACGCAGTATTTT. The rearrangement links TRBV11-2 to TRBJ2-3; 7 nucleotides align to TRBD2. V shed 3 bases, J shed 1 base, and the junction held 4 bases outside the gene matches. In germline, CDR1 is SGHAT, CDR2 FQNNGV. This CDR3 spans 15 amino acids.

The sample holds many counts of this clonotype. V and J are TRBV19 and TRBJ1-5, with 10 bases identical to TRBD1. Germline V CDR1 and CDR2: LNHDA, SQIVND (reference sequence). The J segment lost 5 bases and the V segment lost 7 bases, leaving 5 bases of the junction unmatched. CDR3 length: 14 amino acids. The CDR3 bases are TGTGCCAGTACAGACAGGGGGCCCCATCAGCCCCAGCATTTT. It translates to CASTDRGPHQPQHF.

This clonotype was counted ten times or more. This rearrangement joins TRBV3-1 to TRBJ2-7; tentative D call: TRBD2 (6 bases). Germline lookup yields CDR1 LGHDT and CDR2 YNNKEL (reference sequence). The ends were cut back, 0 bases at V and 6 bases at J, with 21 bases in the middle. The CDR3 length is 17 residues. The CDR3: CASSQEIGAGFGGEQYF. The DNA of the CDR3 is TGTGCCAGCAGCCAAGAGATCGGTGCGGGATTCGGCGGCGAGCAGTACTTC.

This clonotype came up many times. V gene TRBV6-2 or TRBV6-3 combines with J gene TRBJ2-7; tentative D call: TRBD2 (6 bases). Trimming removed 5 bases at V and 0 bases at J, with 14 bases between. This CDR3 spans 15 amino acids. Germline loops: CDR1 MNHEY, CDR2 SVGEGT. In DNA, the CDR3 is TGTGCCAGCAGTCTGAGCGGGTTGAGCTCCTACGAGCAGTACTTC. This gives the protein CASSLSGLSSYEQYF.

This clonotype was picked up many times. The chain couples TRBV6-1 to TRBJ1-1, with D unresolved. The V end lost 5 bases, the J end lost 1 base, and 14 bases lay between the germline ends. The CDR3 has 15 amino acids. The germline V gene has CDR1 MNHNS and CDR2 SASEGT. CDR3 sequence reads: CASSKDRVSNTEAFF. CDR3 sequence (DNA): TGTGCCAGCAGTAAAGATAGGGTCTCGAACACTGAAGCTTTCTTT.

This clonotype occurred many times. The V and J genes are TRBV7-2 and TRBJ2-1; no definite D call. V lost 3 bases and J 4 bases, leaving 7 bases between the germline ends. The germline gives CDR1 SGHTA, CDR2 FQGNSA. This CDR3 comprises 13 residues. Here the CDR3 reads CASSFQPYNEQFF. CDR3 coding DNA: TGTGCCAGCAGCTTCCAACCTTACAATGAGCAGTTCTTC.

This clonotype was seen repeatedly, ten times or more. J is TRBJ2-7 and V is TRBV20-1; a possible D gene is TRBD1 (5 bases). Germline V gives CDR1 DFQATT, CDR2 SNEGSKA (reference sequence). The CDR3 has 13 amino acids. V was shortened by 0 bases and J by 3 bases, with 9 bases between the two germline ends. This CDR3 is CSARDTGLYEQYF. The CDR3 DNA reads as TGCAGTGCTAGAGATACAGGCCTCTACGAGCAGTACTTC.

The sample holds many counts of this clonotype. The rearrangement joins TRBV5-1 to TRBJ2-7; no definite D call. The CDR3 sequence is 14 residues long. V lost 1 base, J lost 0 bases, and 8 bases lay in between. Looked up from germline, CDR1 is SGHRS and CDR2 is YFSETQ. The CDR3 DNA reads TGCGCCAGCAGCTTGTCGGGTGGCTCCTACGAGCAGTACTTC. Its protein is CASSLSGGSYEQYF.

This clonotype was found many times. The genes are TRBV30 and TRBJ1-1, with D hard to call. V was shortened by 3 bases and J by 3 bases, with 11 bases between the two germline ends. This CDR3 has 13 amino acids. CDR1 GTSNPN and CDR2 SVGIG come from the germline V gene (reference sequence). CDR3 region: CAWSSFRDTEAFF. CDR3 sequence (DNA): TGTGCCTGGAGCTCCTTTCGAGACACTGAAGCTTTCTTT.

This clonotype was recorded many times. V gene TRBV29-1 combines with J gene TRBJ2-1, with 7 nucleotides matching TRBD1. J lost 4 bases, V lost 4 bases, and 4 bases had no gene match. Germline CDR1 is SQVTM and CDR2 is ANQGSEA. This CDR3 spans 13 amino acids. The CDR3 reads CSVGGQPYNEQFF. The CDR3, as DNA: TGCAGCGTTGGGGGACAGCCATACAATGAGCAGTTCTTC.

Many counts were recorded for this clonotype. The chain combines TRBV7-8 with TRBJ2-1; 12 bases align to TRBD2. V lost 5 bases to trimming and J lost 4 bases; unmatched junction nucleotides: 6. Germline CDR1 is SGHVS and CDR2 is FQNEAQ. The CDR3 totals 16 residues. The CDR3 DNA sequence: TGTGCCAGCAGCCCTCGGACTAGCGGGGCATACAATGAGCAGTTCTTC. The encoded protein is CASSPRTSGAYNEQFF. The variable domain in full, completed from reference TRBV7-8 and TRBJ2-1, reads GAGVSQSPRYKVAKRGQDVALRCDPISGHVSLFWYQQALGQGPEFLTYFQNEAQLDKSGLPSDRFFAERPEGSVSTLKIQRTQQEDSAVYLCASSPRTSGAYNEQFFGPGTRLTVL.

There are many counts of this clonotype. This sequence joins TRBV18 and TRBJ2-7; tentative D call: TRBD2 (6 bases). This CDR3 region has 13 residues. Germline V gene data show CDR1 as KGHSH and CDR2 as LQKENI. V lost 0 bases and J lost 7, with 10 bases in between. The CDR3 reads CASSPPGEEEQYF. In DNA, the CDR3 is TGTGCCAGCTCACCACCGGGGGAGGAAGAGCAGTACTTC.

This clonotype has at least ten counts. The rearrangement uses TRBV10-3 and TRBJ1-2; no reliable D call. V lost 0 bases and J lost 0, with 11 bases in between. The CDR3 sequence is 16 residues long. The germline CDR1 and CDR2 sequences are ENHRY and SYGVKD. CDR3 in DNA: TGTGCCATCAGTGAGTCAGGACGGCGAGCTAACTATGGCTACACCTTC. It specifies CAISESGRRANYGYTF.

This clonotype was seen ten or more times. The V and J genes are TRBV5-1 and TRBJ1-1; no reliable D call. Trimming cost V 4 bases and J 1 base, with 11 bases left between them. CDR1 is SGHRS and CDR2 is YFSETQ in the germline V gene. This CDR3 region has 14 residues. CDR3 in amino acids: CASSGLQGNTEAFF. Written as DNA, the CDR3 is TGCGCCAGCAGCGGATTACAAGGGAACACTGAAGCTTTCTTT.